The present entry profiles one TCR beta chain with its context. V shed 5 bases, J shed 4 bases, and the junction held 7 bases outside the gene matches. Germline CDR1 is SEHNR and CDR2 is FQNEAQ (reference sequence). The CDR3 is 15 amino acids. This specimen comes from a study of blood T cell repertoires in COVID-19. In the study's own analysis: It was from reference gene primer amplification that nucleated cell counts were estimated. Assay: immunoSEQ multiplex PCR; the TCRdb copy retains only in-frame clones and omits some. The V and J calls and the clone size are those of that table, but D and trimming were determined from the DNA. The table lists about 190,000 clones, roughly nine tenths of them singletons, with around 7% in the top ten.

The sequencing sample was made of peripheral blood. The TCR comes from a man aged 35 to 55 with acute or convalescent COVID-19. The rearrangement uses TRBV7-9 and TRBJ2-2, with 7 bases matching TRBD1. The CDR3 DNA follows: TGTGCCAGCAGCACCCCGTCAGGGGGCACCGGGGAGCTGTTTTTT. This encodes CASSTPSGGTGELFF.